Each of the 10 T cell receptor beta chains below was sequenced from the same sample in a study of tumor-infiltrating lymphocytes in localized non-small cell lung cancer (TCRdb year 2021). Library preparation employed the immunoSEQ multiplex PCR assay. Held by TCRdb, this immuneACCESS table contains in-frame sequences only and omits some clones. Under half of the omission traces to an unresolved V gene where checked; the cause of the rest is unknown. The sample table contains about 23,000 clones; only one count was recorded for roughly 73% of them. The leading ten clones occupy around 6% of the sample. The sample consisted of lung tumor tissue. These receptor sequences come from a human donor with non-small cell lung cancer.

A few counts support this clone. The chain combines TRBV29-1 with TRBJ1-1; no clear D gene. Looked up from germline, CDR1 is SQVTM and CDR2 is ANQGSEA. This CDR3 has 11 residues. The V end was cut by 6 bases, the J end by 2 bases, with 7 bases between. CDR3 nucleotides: TGCAGCGTCCGGGCAAACACTGAAGCTTTCTTT. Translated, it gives CSVRANTEAFF.

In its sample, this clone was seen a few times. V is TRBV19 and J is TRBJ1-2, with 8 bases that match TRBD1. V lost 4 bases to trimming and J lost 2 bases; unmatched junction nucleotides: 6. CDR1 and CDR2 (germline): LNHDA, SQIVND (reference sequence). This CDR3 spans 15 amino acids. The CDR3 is CASSTPGQENYGYTF. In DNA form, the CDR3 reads TGTGCCAGTAGTACACCGGGACAGGAGAACTATGGCTACACCTTC.

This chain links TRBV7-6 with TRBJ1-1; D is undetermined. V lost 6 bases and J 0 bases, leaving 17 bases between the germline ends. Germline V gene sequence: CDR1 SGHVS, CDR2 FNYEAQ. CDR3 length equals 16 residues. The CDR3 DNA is TGTGCCAGCAGTCCGGGGAGCGGGATCATGAACACTGAAGCTTTCTTT. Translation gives CASSPGSGIMNTEAFF.

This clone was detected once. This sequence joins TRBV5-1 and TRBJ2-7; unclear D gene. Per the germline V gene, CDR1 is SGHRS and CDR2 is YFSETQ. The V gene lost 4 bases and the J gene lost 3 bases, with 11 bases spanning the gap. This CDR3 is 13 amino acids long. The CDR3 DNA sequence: TGCGCCAGCAGCCCCAGCCCCTACTACGAGCAGTACTTC. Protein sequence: CASSPSPYYEQYF.

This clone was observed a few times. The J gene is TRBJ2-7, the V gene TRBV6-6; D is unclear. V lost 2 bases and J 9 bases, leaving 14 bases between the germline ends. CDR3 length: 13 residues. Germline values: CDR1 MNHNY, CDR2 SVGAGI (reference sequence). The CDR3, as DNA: TGTGCCAGCAGTTACACGAAGGACCTGGGGCAGTACTTC. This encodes CASSYTKDLGQYF.

CDR3 amino acids: CASSAARRNGYTF. In DNA, the CDR3 is TGCGCCAGCAGCGCGGCTCGGAGGAATGGCTACACCTTC. The rearrangement links TRBV5-1 to TRBJ1-2; no definite D call. Germline CDR1 reads SGHRS; CDR2 reads YFSETQ. V was cut by 4 bases and J by 6 bases, with 13 bases left in between. The CDR3 consists of 13 residues.

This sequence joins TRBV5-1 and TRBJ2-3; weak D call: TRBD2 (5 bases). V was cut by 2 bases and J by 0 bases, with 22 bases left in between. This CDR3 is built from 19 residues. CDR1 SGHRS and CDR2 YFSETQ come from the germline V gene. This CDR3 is CASSFKTGLRMASTDTQYF. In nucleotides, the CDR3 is TGCGCCAGCAGCTTTAAAACCGGACTTAGGATGGCGAGCACAGATACGCAGTATTTT.

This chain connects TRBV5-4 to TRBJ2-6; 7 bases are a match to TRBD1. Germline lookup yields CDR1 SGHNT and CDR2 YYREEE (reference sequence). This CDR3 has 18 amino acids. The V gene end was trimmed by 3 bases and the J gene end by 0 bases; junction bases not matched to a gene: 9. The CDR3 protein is CASSYTGTADSGANVLTF. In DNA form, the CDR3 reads TGTGCCAGCAGCTATACCGGGACAGCCGACTCTGGGGCCAACGTCCTGACTTTC.

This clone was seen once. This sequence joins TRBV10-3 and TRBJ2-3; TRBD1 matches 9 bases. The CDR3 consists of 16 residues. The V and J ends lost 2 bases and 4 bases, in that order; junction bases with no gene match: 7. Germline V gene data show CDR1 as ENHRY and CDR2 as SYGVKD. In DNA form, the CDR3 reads TGTGCCATCAGTGAGCGGAGGACAGGGGAGGCAGATACGCAGTATTTT. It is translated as CAISERRTGEADTQYF.

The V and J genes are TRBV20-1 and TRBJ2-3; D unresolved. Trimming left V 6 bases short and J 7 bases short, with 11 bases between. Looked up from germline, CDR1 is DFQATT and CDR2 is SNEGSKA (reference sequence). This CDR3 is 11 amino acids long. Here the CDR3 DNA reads TGCAGTGCGCCCGACTTGAATACGCAGTATTTT. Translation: CSAPDLNTQYF.